This T cell receptor (beta chain) is from a study of blood T cell repertoires in COVID-19. Study context: Sample material is recorded as cDNA or gDNA derived from T cells, B-cell-depleted T cells, or PBMCs.

TCRdb keeps only in-frame clones here, not all; method: immunoSEQ multiplex PCR. The sample lists around 260,000 clones, around 89% seen once, with around 0.8% in the top ten. The CDR3 is made up of 16 amino acids. The germline gives CDR1 SGHTS, CDR2 YDEGEE. Trimming took off 4 bases at V and 9 bases at J, with 20 bases between the two ends. V gene TRBV5-8 combines with J gene TRBJ1-6; a possible D gene is TRBD1 (6 bases). The sequenced sample consisted of peripheral blood. The sequence derives from a man aged 25 to 40 with acute or convalescent COVID-19. The CDR3 region is CASSLDSSLPGSPLHF. The CDR3 nucleotides read TGTGCCAGCAGCCTGGACAGCAGTCTTCCCGGTTCACCCCTCCACTTT.